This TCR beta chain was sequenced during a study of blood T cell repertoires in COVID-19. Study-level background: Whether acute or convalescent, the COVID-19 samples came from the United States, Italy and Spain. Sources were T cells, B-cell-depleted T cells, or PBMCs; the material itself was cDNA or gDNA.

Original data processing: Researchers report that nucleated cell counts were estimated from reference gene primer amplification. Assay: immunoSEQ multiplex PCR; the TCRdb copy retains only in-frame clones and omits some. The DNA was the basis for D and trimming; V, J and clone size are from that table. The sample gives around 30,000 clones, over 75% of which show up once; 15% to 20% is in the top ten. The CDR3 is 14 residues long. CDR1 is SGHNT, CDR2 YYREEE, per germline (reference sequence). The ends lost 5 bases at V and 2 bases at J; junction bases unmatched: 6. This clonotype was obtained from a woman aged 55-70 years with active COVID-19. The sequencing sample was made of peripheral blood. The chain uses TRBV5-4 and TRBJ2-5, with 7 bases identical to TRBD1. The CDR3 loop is CASRKDRFQETQYF. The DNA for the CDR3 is TGTGCCAGCAGAAAGGACAGGTTTCAAGAGACCCAGTACTTC.